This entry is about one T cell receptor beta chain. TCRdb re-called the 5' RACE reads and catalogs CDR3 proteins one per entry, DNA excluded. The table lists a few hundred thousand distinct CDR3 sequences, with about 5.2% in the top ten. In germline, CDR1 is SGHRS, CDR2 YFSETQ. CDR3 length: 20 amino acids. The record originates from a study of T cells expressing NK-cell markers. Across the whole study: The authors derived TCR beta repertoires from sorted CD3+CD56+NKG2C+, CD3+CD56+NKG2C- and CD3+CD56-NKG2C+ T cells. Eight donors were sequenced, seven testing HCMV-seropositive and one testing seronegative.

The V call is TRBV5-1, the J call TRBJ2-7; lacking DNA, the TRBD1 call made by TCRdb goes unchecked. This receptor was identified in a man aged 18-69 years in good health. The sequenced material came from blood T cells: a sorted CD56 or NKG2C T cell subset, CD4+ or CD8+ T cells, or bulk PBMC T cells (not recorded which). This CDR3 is CASSPLSLEGGRRWENEQYF.